The 3 T cell receptor beta chains listed next were all sequenced from one sample in a study of blood T cell repertoires in COVID-19. The table came from immunoSEQ multiplex PCR; TCRdb's copy has only in-frame clones and leaves some out. The data show tens of thousands of clones, 80% to 90% seen once. Sequenced input: peripheral blood. The receptors originated from a woman at least 80 years old with active COVID-19.

The chain recombines TRBV24-1 with TRBJ2-5; possibly TRBD2 for D (6 bases). V lost 5 bases, J lost 1 base, and 13 bases lay in between. The CDR3 is 15 residues long. Germline V gives CDR1 KGHDR, CDR2 SFDVKD. DNA for the CDR3: TGTGCCACCAGTGGGGGGGAGGCTTCCCAAGAGACCCAGTACTTC. It encodes CATSGGEASQETQYF.

The V gene is TRBV7-9, the J gene TRBJ1-4; 9 positions agree with TRBD1. Trimming at V came to 3 bases and at J to 6 bases, leaving 5 bases not matched to a gene. There are 15 residues in the CDR3. Germline V lookup: CDR1 SEHNR, CDR2 FQNEAQ (reference sequence). The CDR3 DNA sequence: TGTGCCAGCAGCTTGGGACAGGGCGTTTATGAAAAACTGTTTTTT. Translating it yields CASSLGQGVYEKLFF.

The rearrangement links TRBV7-2 to TRBJ1-3; 9 bases line up with TRBD1. The CDR3 length is 15 residues. The germline gives CDR1 SGHTA, CDR2 FQGNSA. The V gene end was trimmed by 6 bases and the J gene end by 2 bases; junction bases not matched to a gene: 5. The DNA of the CDR3 is TGTGCCAGCAGTTGGACAGGGGAAACTGGAAACACCATATATTTT. Residues: CASSWTGETGNTIYF. The full variable domain, completed using reference TRBV7-2 and TRBJ1-3, is GAGVSQSPSNKVTEKGKDVELRCDPISGHTALYWYRQSLGQGLEFLIYFQGNSAPDKSGLPSDRFSAERTGGSVSTLTIQRTQQEDSAVYLCASSWTGETGNTIYFGEGSWLTVV.